This TCR beta chain is drawn from a study of cytomegalovirus exposure and HLA in healthy donors (dated by TCRdb to about 2017). About the investigation overall: According to an earlier analysis of a few hundred of the donors, some 180 million T cells yielded roughly 110 million unique TCR beta sequences and 276 Gb of sequence data. An early release covering just under 650 HLA-typed donors comprised roughly 300 gigabases of sequencing data and around 80 million unique TCR sequences. Of the roughly 390 genotyped donors, approximately 80% fell in the genetic ancestry cluster associated with self-reported Caucasian donors. The aim of the study was to test whether cataloging public T cell receptors could identify signatures of past pathogen exposure. The study used immunosequencing to profile the T cell repertoires of 666 subjects and linked those repertoires to cytomegalovirus serostatus. A separate validation cohort of roughly 120 different subjects was used in addition to the roughly 640-subject first cohort. To predict cytomegalovirus infection status, the study brought together high-throughput TCR immunosequencing, statistical association of individual TCRs with disease status, and machine learning. A later analysis re-examined previously published TCR beta repertoires from 500 to 700 donors and added high-resolution HLA genotyping to investigate patterns of TCR occurrence. In the later analysis, no new phenotypic data were used to find candidate immune exposures; instead, reliance was placed on TCR beta sequences and their occurrence across donors. An earlier analysis of 450 to 750 of the donors used high-throughput TCR beta sequencing to judge whether each TCR beta V gene segment behaved as functional or pseudogenic. Alongside the repertoire data, information on donor age, sex, ethnicity and CMV serostatus was compiled. In a later genetic analysis, genome-wide SNP genotypes for about 55% of the roughly 670 donors were used, and that subset was treated as a discovery cohort. Every repertoire in the discovery cohort had been generated on one and the same sequencing platform. Both class I and class II loci were covered by HLA typing, at four-digit resolution. Typing coverage differed by locus: A, B, C, DRB1 and DQB1 were typed in roughly 620-640 donors, DQA1 in around 500, DPA1 in roughly 590, and DPB1 in 450 to 490. Five DR-DQ haplotypes were handled as single units for association and clustering because linkage in the cohort was strong. Across 300 to 500 genotyped donors of the cohort, an average of about 220,000 unique TCR beta nucleotide sequences per donor were sequenced, and roughly a sixth of those sequences were non-productive. The paper's findings and limits, for the study overall: It was suggested by the authors that the approach could potentially be generalized to other disease states and immunological phenotypes. A further reported finding was that TCR beta sequences accurately predicted the HLA-A and HLA-B alleles for most subjects in the first cohort. Because HLA typing was missing for some donors at each locus, association tests included only the typed subset. In an earlier analysis of approximately 590 of the donors, most TCR beta V segments appeared in productive rearrangements about 87% or about 30% of the time, broadly matching IMGT annotations. In vitro tests confirmed that a few of the cytomegalovirus-associated TCR beta chains recognize cytomegalovirus antigens. In a later analysis, several top co-occurrence clusters were reported to appear linked to parvovirus B19, influenza, CMV and Epstein-Barr virus. The 87-base-pair reads could not distinguish some IMGT-functional V segments, including TRBV6-2 and TRBV6-3, so those segments were excluded. While some public TCRs were present in many individuals, most TCR sequences turned up only very rarely across donors. Specific HLA alleles were associated with some 15,000 TCR beta sequences at a false discovery rate of 0.05 in a later analysis. In a later analysis, the rate of TCR association differed among HLA loci, with DRB1 alleles having the most associated TCRs and HLA-C alleles having the fewest. The presence/absence analyses assumed that sequencing depth was roughly uniform across donors, and that assumption may not be true. In both the original and validation cohorts, the classifier was reported to diagnose cytomegalovirus status with high specificity and sensitivity. In a later analysis, HLA-associated TCR beta chains showed more clonal expansion and lower generation probabilities than non-associated chains that were equally common. According to a later genetic analysis, donors in an Asian-associated ancestry cluster had fewer N-insertions in productive TCRs than the approximately 650-donor mean. In the study, some 160 TCR beta chains were listed as associated with cytomegalovirus. When HLA alleles, especially DR and DQ, strongly co-occurred, attributing TCR associations to individual alleles was difficult. Because counts were too low, approximately 15 rarely observed V segments, including chromosome 9 orphons, were excluded from the earlier analysis of several hundred of the donors. A later genetic analysis associated a missense DCLRE1C variant with V-gene and J-gene trimming of TCR beta chains, and an independent cohort replicated the association. This cohort had only TCR beta chains sequenced, and the lack of alpha or paired-chain data limited which features could be detected. In a later analysis, most CMV-associated TCR beta chains were found to appear HLA-restricted, with HLA associations seemingly driven largely by CMV exposure. CMV serostatus was the only immune exposure information available for the cohort. Linkage disequilibrium might explain the correlated functional status among segregating V segments, but an unknown experimental factor could not be ruled out. A group of highly shared sequence variants was considered likely to be a technical artifact of the sequencing pipeline.

The protocol used for the library was the immunoSEQ multiplex PCR assay. For the multiplex PCR, a mixture combining 60 forward primers for TCR Vbeta segments and 13 reverse primers for TCR Jbeta segments was used. The CDR3 region of rearranged TCR beta genes was amplified from genomic DNA by a multiplex PCR assay. The amplified TCR beta libraries were sequenced on the Illumina HiSeq System as 87-base-pair reads. The study's processing was this. Across the roughly 700 repertoires, a later analysis counted around 80 million unique TCR beta chains, roughly 11 million of which were shared by at least two donors. Raw reads were error-corrected and collapsed into unique sequences by a nearest-neighbor algorithm in which closely related sequences were merged to remove PCR and sequencing errors. CDR3 sequences were aligned to IMGT reference sequences to assign V, D and J gene segments. For a sequence to be retained, a match of at least six nucleotides to both a V gene segment and a J gene segment was required. A rearrangement counted as productive if the CDR3 had no stop codons and remained in frame with V and J, and every other rearrangement counted as non-productive. Following IMGT convention, CDR3 was defined as the stretch from the second conserved V-encoded cysteine to the conserved J-encoded phenylalanine. The earlier analysis of fewer than 700 of the donors excluded sequences that lacked an unambiguous match to a single V gene segment. In an earlier analysis of a few hundred of the donors, V segments were called functional above 56.7% productive rearrangements and were called segregating when the between-donor standard deviation exceeded 5%. A statistical classification framework was developed to diagnose cytomegalovirus status using the catalog of TCR beta chain sequences. In a later analysis, V and J genes were assigned by comparing TCR nucleotide sequences against IMGT/GENE-DB human TR gene sequences. A later analysis assigned CDR3 sequences and most-parsimonious VDJ recombination scenarios with the TCRdist pipeline. In a later analysis, each TCR beta chain was defined by its CDR3 amino acid sequence together with its V-gene family, and reads lacking a unique V-gene family were excluded. In a later analysis, approximately 640 highly shared, low-generation-probability nucleotide sequences were removed to address suspected cross-contamination and a sequencing artifact. In a later analysis, a clonal expansion index was calculated for each public chain from normalized within-repertoire ranks of inferred template counts. Generation probabilities in a later analysis came from a VDJ recombination model fitted to out-of-frame rearrangements, and those results were checked against IGoR. Hypergeometric tests were used in a later analysis to score TCR-TCR, TCR-HLA and TCR-CMV co-occurrence, with a repertoire-size bias correction applied to the TCR pairs. A later analysis estimated false discovery rates by permuting HLA or CMV assignments 20 times. In a later analysis, co-occurring TCRs were grouped with DBSCAN, and TCRdist sequence similarity was added when clustering was performed within HLA-allele-positive subsets. Repertoires with fewer than 30,000 or more than 120,000 public chains were left out of co-occurrence clustering, as were about 5 repertoires with anomalous nucleotide sharing. In its TCRdb copy, this immuneACCESS table keeps in-frame sequences only and misses some clones. Where compared with another copy, unresolved V genes explain less than half of these, and the others have no known cause. From that table come the V and J calls and clone size; the DNA was used to work out D and trimming. Counted in this sample were about 130,000 clones; roughly 88% of them appeared once. Together, the top ten hold 2.7% of the sample.

Sequences SGHTA (CDR1) and FQGNSA (CDR2) are obtained from the germline V gene. The CDR3 runs 15 residues from the cysteine to the phenylalanine. The entry retains the CDR3 DNA only, 45 bases that are in frame from base 1. V was cut back by 6 bases and J by 0 bases, leaving a gap of 12 bases between them. Points on this clone: Its antigen is currently not known. No base-level quality is on record; no much larger clone is a single base apart.

The cohort was made up of 500 to 800 healthy bone marrow donors. At the time of sampling, all cohort members were nominally healthy, though unrecorded immune exposures were likely present. The donor was CMV seronegative and belonged to the group of under 400 seronegative cohort members. Each donor provided a peripheral blood sample, and peripheral blood mononuclear cells were used for TCR beta sequencing. Genomic DNA was extracted from the blood cell samples with the Qiagen DNeasy Blood Extraction Kit. The chain joins TRBV7-2 to TRBJ1-3, and TRBD1 may be the D gene, going by 6 matching bases. The source material was PBMCs. The TCR originated in a man aged 50-59 years in good health and CMV-seronegative. The CDR3 in this case is CASSLDRTSGNTIYF. DNA sequence: TGTGCCAGCAGTCTCGACAGGACCTCTGGAAACACCATATATTTT.